This TCR beta chain was retrieved from a study of cytomegalovirus exposure and HLA in healthy donors. The study, taken as a whole, reports: For most subjects, TCR beta sequences were reported to predict HLA-A and HLA-B alleles with accuracy. TCR beta V- and J-gene trimming, according to a later analysis, was linked to a missense DCLRE1C variant. Compared with the roughly 670-donor mean, an Asian-associated ancestry cluster reportedly had fewer N-insertions, according to a later analysis.

Of note for this clone: Its cognate antigen is unknown.

The V segment lost 6 bases and the J segment 3 bases; nucleotides outside the gene matches: 10. The CDR3 spans 15 residues. The germline CDR1 and CDR2 sequences are SNHLY and FYNNEI. PCR used 60 Vbeta primers and 13 Jbeta primers. The repertoire was sequenced with immunoSEQ multiplex PCR; TCRdb's copy has only in-frame clones and lacks some. The data hold 100,000 to 150,000 clones, with around 80% observed a single time. This TCR derives from a woman aged 50 to 60 in good health and CMV-seropositive. The material sequenced was PBMCs. The chain couples TRBV2 to TRBJ1-2, with 7 bases lining up with TRBD1. CDR3 amino acids: CASRRQGRIDYGYTF. The DNA of the CDR3 is TGTGCCAGCAGACGACAGGGACGGATCGACTATGGCTACACCTTC.